What follows are 24 T cell receptor beta chains derived from one specimen sequenced in a study of blood T cell repertoires in COVID-19. Assay used: immunoSEQ multiplex PCR; TCRdb lists only in-frame clones, some missing. Found here are roughly 260,000 clones, approximately 83% of them singletons; the top ten hold around 2%. The sample was PBMCs or T cells enriched from blood (not recorded which). Receptors were obtained from a woman in her forties or fifties who had recovered from COVID-19.

This sequence joins TRBV29-1 and TRBJ1-2, with D unclear. Between the trimmed V and J ends, which lost 7 bases and 4 bases, there was a span of 10 bases. The germline V gene has CDR1 SQVTM and CDR2 ANQGSEA. CDR3 size: 11 residues. Written as DNA, the CDR3 is TGCAGCGCCGCCGACACCTATGGCTACACCTTC. Protein sequence: CSAADTYGYTF.

The genes are TRBV7-9 and TRBJ2-3, with D perhaps matching TRBD1 (5 bases). Per germline, CDR1 SEHNR and CDR2 FQNEAQ (reference sequence). The CDR3 is 15 residues long. The V end was cut by 3 bases, the J end by 3 bases, with 13 bases between. CDR3 sequence (DNA): TGTGCCAGCAGCTTTGGTCTCTCAGGGACAGATACGCAGTATTTT. This codes for CASSFGLSGTDTQYF.

The chain employs TRBV15 and TRBJ2-5, with D possibly matching TRBD2 (6 bases). The V end lost 1 base, the J end lost 7 bases, and 25 bases lay between the germline ends. CDR1 is LNHNV, CDR2 YYDKDF, per germline (reference sequence). The CDR3 runs to 18 residues. Here the CDR3 reads CATSRGAQTSPRAGTQYF. The CDR3 DNA sequence: TGTGCCACCAGCAGAGGCGCCCAGACTAGTCCTCGAGCGGGGACCCAGTACTTC.

Only one count was recorded for this clone. The V call is TRBV6-5, the J call TRBJ2-7; D might be TRBD2 (6 bases). Between the trimmed V and J ends, which lost 6 bases and 4 bases, there was a span of 19 bases. The CDR3 has 15 amino acids. The V gene's germline CDR1 is MNHEY and CDR2 SVGAGI. The CDR3 nucleotides read TGTGCCAGCAGGAACCGCGGGACGGCATTGTACGAGCAGTACTTC. Protein sequence: CASRNRGTALYEQYF.

The rearrangement uses TRBV9 and TRBJ2-3; unclear D gene. CDR1 and CDR2 (germline): SGDLS, YYNGEE. V dropped 0 bases and J dropped 8 bases, with 7 bases sitting between them. CDR3 size: 12 residues. CDR3 DNA sequence: TGTGCCAGCAGCGTAGATCCGGGTACGCAGTATTTT. Its translation is CASSVDPGTQYF.

This chain connects TRBV7-2 to TRBJ1-2; D gene uncertain. In germline, CDR1 is SGHTA, CDR2 FQGNSA. V lost 2 bases, J lost 2 bases, and 9 bases lay in between. This CDR3 spans 14 amino acids. This CDR3 reads CASSLSYINYGYTF. The DNA for the CDR3 is TGTGCCAGCAGCTTATCTTACATCAACTATGGCTACACCTTC.

This clone was observed a few times. The chain links TRBV3-1 (or the pseudogene TRBV3-2) to TRBJ2-7; no firm D call. V was cut by 1 base and J by 3 bases, with 7 bases left in between. The CDR3 is made up of 13 amino acids. Germline-derived CDR1 and CDR2 are LGHDT and YNNKEL (reference sequence). This CDR3 reads CASSQASDYEQYF. The CDR3 bases are TGTGCCAGCAGCCAAGCCAGTGACTACGAGCAGTACTTC.

The CDR3 here is CAFWRDRGSSNEKLFF. In nucleotides, the CDR3 is TGTGCCTTCTGGCGAGACAGGGGGAGTTCTAATGAAAAACTGTTTTTT. This chain uses TRBV30 with TRBJ1-4, with 9 positions matching TRBD1. The V segment lost 7 bases and the J segment 3 bases; nucleotides outside the gene matches: 12. This CDR3 has 16 amino acids. Germline CDR1 and CDR2: GTSNPN and SVGIG (reference sequence).

The chain has TRBV6-1 and TRBJ1-2; TRBD1 matches at 7 bases. V lost 3 bases to trimming and J lost 4 bases; unmatched junction nucleotides: 8. CDR1 is MNHNS, CDR2 SASEGT, per germline. The CDR3 extends over 15 amino acids. The DNA of the CDR3 is TGTGCCAGCAGTGACCACAGGGGTGCGGGCTATGGCTACACCTTC. Residues: CASSDHRGAGYGYTF.

This clone was seen more than once but under ten times. V usage is TRBV13 and J usage is TRBJ1-4; 8 bases match TRBD1. Unmatched junction bases numbered 17, after V lost 5 bases and J lost 6 bases. The CDR3 is 18 residues long. Germline loops: CDR1 PRHDT, CDR2 FYEKMQ (reference sequence). The CDR3 is CASSPMGRGQGLDEKLFF. CDR3 sequence (DNA): TGTGCCAGCAGCCCGATGGGCAGGGGGCAGGGGTTAGATGAAAAACTGTTTTTT.

The genes are TRBV6-5 and TRBJ1-2, with D perhaps TRBD1 (6 bases). The ends were cut back, 7 bases at V and 7 bases at J, with 19 bases in the middle. The germline CDR1 and CDR2 sequences are MNHEY and SVGAGI. The CDR3 is 14 amino acids. CDR3 coding DNA: TGTGCCAGCATTAGAGACAGGACTGAGTTTGGCTACACCTTC. Translating gives CASIRDRTEFGYTF.

The J gene is TRBJ2-1, the V gene TRBV3-1 (or the pseudogene TRBV3-2), with TRBD2 as a possible D gene (6 bases). The germline CDR1 and CDR2 sequences are LGHDT and YNNKEL (reference sequence). V lost 6 bases and J 8 bases, leaving 23 bases between the germline ends. This CDR3 has 16 residues. CDR3 in amino acids: CASSLRGPGGRDEQFF. CDR3 sequence (DNA): TGTGCCAGCAGTCTGAGGGGCCCCGGGGGAAGAGATGAGCAGTTCTTC.

The chain links TRBV7-9 to TRBJ2-7; TRBD2 might be the D (5 bases). V shed 1 base and J shed 3 bases, with 7 bases lying between them. CDR1 and CDR2 from the germline V gene are SEHNR and FQNEAQ (reference sequence). The CDR3 contains 13 residues. The CDR3 sequence: CASSLVGDYEQYF. The CDR3 coding sequence is TGTGCCAGCAGCTTAGTGGGAGACTACGAGCAGTACTTC.

Remarks on this clone: At one of its ends the junction is not consistent with the germline gene, which may arise from a read error. V gene TRBV24-1 combines with J gene TRBJ1-1; D is perhaps TRBD1 (6 bases). CDR1 and CDR2 from the germline V gene are KGHDR and SFDVKD. The CDR3 has 17 residues. This CDR3 is CATSDSPGALYEIEAFF. The CDR3 coding sequence is TGTGCCACGAGTGATTCCCCAGGGGCGCTATATGAGATTGAAGCTTTCTTT.

The genes are TRBV5-1 and TRBJ1-5; TRBD1 matches 7 bases. This CDR3 is 13 amino acids long. V was pared by 0 bases and J by 9 bases, with 3 bases of the junction left unmatched. The germline V gene encodes CDR1 SGHRS and CDR2 YFSETQ. For the CDR3, the DNA is TGCGCCAGCAGCTTGGAAGGGGGCCGGCCCCAGCATTTT. It encodes CASSLEGGRPQHF.

The chain has TRBV5-6 and TRBJ2-5, with 12 bases identical to TRBD1. After removal of 0 bases from V and 5 bases from J, the junction contained 11 bases not matched to a gene. In germline, CDR1 is SGHDT, CDR2 YYEEEE. This CDR3 region has 18 residues. The CDR3 region has the DNA TGTGCCAGCAGCTTGGCCCGGGAATGGGACAGGGGGCTCGAGACCCAGTACTTC. Its translation is CASSLAREWDRGLETQYF.

The rearrangement links TRBV28 to TRBJ2-3; 9 positions match TRBD2. The CDR3 covers 19 residues. V lost 3 bases, J lost 4 bases, and 17 bases stayed unmatched. Germline CDR1 reads MDHEN; CDR2 reads SYDVKM. CDR3 nucleotides: TGTGCCAGCAGTTTTCTGGTTTCCGGACTAGCGATAGGGGCAGATACGCAGTATTTT. It is translated as CASSFLVSGLAIGADTQYF.

V usage is TRBV24-1 and J usage is TRBJ2-1; 7 bases map to TRBD1. The V gene's germline CDR1 is KGHDR and CDR2 SFDVKD. V trimming: 6 bases; J trimming: 3 bases; junction bases outside the gene matches: 4. The CDR3 runs to 14 residues. DNA of the CDR3: TGTGCCACCAGTCTGGGGACAGACTACAATGAGCAGTTCTTC. This gives the protein CATSLGTDYNEQFF.

This chain connects TRBV11-3 to TRBJ2-2; 7 bases are a match to TRBD2. Germline trimming cut 0 bases from V and 4 bases from J; bases unmatched to any gene: 8. Germline CDR1 reads SGHNT; CDR2 reads YENEEA. The CDR3 consists of 17 residues. CDR3 region: CASSLESGGAGTGELFF. The CDR3 bases are TGTGCCAGCAGCTTAGAATCGGGAGGAGCCGGCACCGGGGAGCTGTTTTTT.

This clone was observed a single time. The genes are TRBV29-1 and TRBJ1-2; 8 bases align to TRBD1. This CDR3 spans 18 amino acids. J gave up 4 bases and V 0 bases, and 16 bases lay outside the gene matches. Germline values: CDR1 SQVTM, CDR2 ANQGSEA. CDR3: CSVEEEMARGQISYGYTF. For the CDR3, the DNA is TGCAGCGTTGAAGAAGAAATGGCCAGGGGGCAGATATCCTATGGCTACACCTTC.

The CDR3 loop reads CASRGTMSYEQYF. CDR3 nucleotides: TGTGCCAGCAGGGGGACTATGTCTTACGAGCAGTACTTC. This sequence joins TRBV27 and TRBJ2-7, with 7 positions matching TRBD2. The germline gives CDR1 MNHEY, CDR2 SMNVEV (reference sequence). V lost 6 bases and J lost 4; bases outside the gene matches: 6. This CDR3 region has 13 residues.

The chain recombines TRBV5-4 with TRBJ2-7; maybe TRBD1 (6 bases). The germline V gene has CDR1 SGHNT and CDR2 YYREEE (reference sequence). The CDR3 loop spans 16 amino acids. Trimming removed 0 bases from V and 5 bases from J, with 18 bases in between. The chain's CDR3 is CASSLDFPTGTNEQYF. The CDR3 nucleotides read TGTGCCAGCAGCTTGGACTTTCCCACAGGGACGAACGAGCAGTACTTC.

This clone was seen only a few times. The chain couples TRBV18 to TRBJ2-3, with D possibly matching TRBD2 (6 bases). Germline V gives CDR1 KGHSH, CDR2 LQKENI. V lost 6 bases and J lost 2, with 15 bases in between. This CDR3 is 15 amino acids long. The CDR3 reads CASSRDSPLTDTQYF. The CDR3 DNA reads TGTGCCAGCTCTCGGGACTCCCCTCTCACAGATACGCAGTATTTT.

This clone was observed a few times. The CDR3 sequence: CASSLSGQGIDEQFF. Here the CDR3 DNA reads TGTGCCAGCAGTTTATCCGGACAGGGGATCGATGAGCAGTTCTTC. The V and J genes are TRBV28 and TRBJ2-1; 9 nucleotides align to TRBD1. The CDR3 runs 15 residues. The V and J ends lost 1 base and 8 bases, in that order; junction bases with no gene match: 6. From germline, CDR1 is MDHEN and CDR2 SYDVKM.